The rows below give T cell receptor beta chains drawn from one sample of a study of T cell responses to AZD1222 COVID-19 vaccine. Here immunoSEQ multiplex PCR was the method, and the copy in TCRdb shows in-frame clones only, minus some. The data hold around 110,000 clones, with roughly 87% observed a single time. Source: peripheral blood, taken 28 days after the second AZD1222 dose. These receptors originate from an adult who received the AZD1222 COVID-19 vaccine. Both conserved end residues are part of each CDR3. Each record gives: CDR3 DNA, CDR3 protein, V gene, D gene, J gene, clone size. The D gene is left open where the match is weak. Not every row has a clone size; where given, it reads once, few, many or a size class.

CDR3nt: TGTGCCAGCAGTTTTGTAGGAGGGACTAACTATGGCTACACCTTC
CDR3aa: CASSFVGGTNYGYTF
v_gene: TRBV28
d_gene: .
j_gene: TRBJ1-2
abundance: .

CDR3nt: TGTGCCAGCAGTTACCTGGGACAGGGTCTACATCAGCCCCAGCATTTT
CDR3aa: CASSYLGQGLHQPQHF
v_gene: TRBV6-2/TRBV6-3
d_gene: TRBD1
j_gene: TRBJ1-5
abundance: .

CDR3nt: TGCGCCAGCAGCCAAGATAGGGGGAGGGAAAAACTGTTTTTT
CDR3aa: CASSQDRGREKLFF
v_gene: TRBV4-3
d_gene: .
j_gene: TRBJ1-4
abundance: .

CDR3nt: TGTGCCAGCGCAGGACAGGGAGGGTCTTTAGAAAAACTGTTTTTT
CDR3aa: CASAGQGGSLEKLFF
v_gene: TRBV25-1
d_gene: TRBD1
j_gene: TRBJ1-4
abundance: .

CDR3nt: TGTGCCAGCAGTTTAGGCCTCTCCGAGGGGTACTTC
CDR3aa: CASSLGLSEGYF
v_gene: TRBV12-3/TRBV12-4
d_gene: .
j_gene: TRBJ2-7
abundance: .

CDR3nt: TGTGCCAGCAGCCAAGGACAGGCTTCCTACGAGCAGTACTTC
CDR3aa: CASSQGQASYEQYF
v_gene: TRBV3-1/TRBV3-2
d_gene: .
j_gene: TRBJ2-7
abundance: .

CDR3nt: TGTGCCAGCAGCTCCAGGTGGGGTAGCGGGGGCTACCGAAACAATGAGCAGTTCTTC
CDR3aa: CASSSRWGSGGYRNNEQFF
v_gene: TRBV7-2
d_gene: TRBD2
j_gene: TRBJ2-1
abundance: .

CDR3nt: TGTGCCAGTAGTATGGGGGGGGGCGTCCCCTACGAGCAGTACTTC
CDR3aa: CASSMGGGVPYEQYF
v_gene: TRBV19
d_gene: .
j_gene: TRBJ2-7
abundance: .

CDR3nt: TGTGCCAGCAGTGACTTCCGAGGACAGGGGGCTCGTTACAATGAGCAGTTCTTC
CDR3aa: CASSDFRGQGARYNEQFF
v_gene: TRBV28
d_gene: TRBD1
j_gene: TRBJ2-1
abundance: .

CDR3nt: TGCGCCAGCAGCTCCGGGGAGAGATACCACGAGCAGTACTTC
CDR3aa: CASSSGERYHEQYF
v_gene: TRBV5-1
d_gene: .
j_gene: TRBJ2-7
abundance: .

CDR3nt: TGTGCCAGCAGAGGGCCAGATGAAGCTTTCTTT
CDR3aa: CASRGPDEAFF
v_gene: TRBV2
d_gene: .
j_gene: TRBJ1-1
abundance: .

CDR3nt: TGCGCCAGCAGCGTGGGACAGAGGGATGAAAAACTGTTTTTT
CDR3aa: CASSVGQRDEKLFF
v_gene: TRBV5-1
d_gene: TRBD1
j_gene: TRBJ1-4
abundance: .

CDR3nt: TGCGCCAGCAGCCCCACCCACGGGGGCCCCTACGAGCAGTACTTC
CDR3aa: CASSPTHGGPYEQYF
v_gene: TRBV4-3
d_gene: .
j_gene: TRBJ2-7
abundance: .

CDR3nt: TGTGCCAGCAGTCCAGAGGGATTTAGCGGGGGGGCCCAGGAGCAGTACTTC
CDR3aa: CASSPEGFSGGAQEQYF
v_gene: TRBV28
d_gene: TRBD2
j_gene: TRBJ2-7
abundance: .

CDR3nt: TGTGCCACCAGAGAGACTTTCGTTACTGGGGCCAACGTCCTGACTTTC
CDR3aa: CATRETFVTGANVLTF
v_gene: TRBV15
d_gene: .
j_gene: TRBJ2-6
abundance: .

CDR3nt: TGTGCCAGCAGTTTGGGGCTCCGGGAAGCTTTCTTT
CDR3aa: CASSLGLREAFF
v_gene: TRBV28
d_gene: .
j_gene: TRBJ1-1
abundance: .

CDR3nt: TGTGCCAGCAGTAACCCTAGACGGAATTCACCCCTCCACTTT
CDR3aa: CASSNPRRNSPLHF
v_gene: TRBV6-5
d_gene: .
j_gene: TRBJ1-6
abundance: few

CDR3nt: TGTGCCAGCAGGGGGACAGGCGGAGACTACGAGCAGTACTTC
CDR3aa: CASRGTGGDYEQYF
v_gene: TRBV6-5
d_gene: TRBD1
j_gene: TRBJ2-7
abundance: .

CDR3nt: TGTGCCAGCAGCCAAGATGGACAGAGAGGTTTCTACACCTTC
CDR3aa: CASSQDGQRGFYTF
v_gene: TRBV3-1/TRBV3-2
d_gene: .
j_gene: TRBJ1-2
abundance: .

CDR3nt: TGTGCCAGCAACCGTCATGCCGGGGACAACGAGCAGTACTTC
CDR3aa: CASNRHAGDNEQYF
v_gene: TRBV9
d_gene: .
j_gene: TRBJ2-7
abundance: .

CDR3nt: TGTGCCAGCTCAAAGGCACAGGGGGTTTCCGGCTACACCTTC
CDR3aa: CASSKAQGVSGYTF
v_gene: TRBV6-5
d_gene: TRBD1
j_gene: TRBJ1-2
abundance: .

CDR3nt: TGTGCCAGCAGCTTAGCCGGGACAGACTACAATGAGCAGTTCTTC
CDR3aa: CASSLAGTDYNEQFF
v_gene: TRBV11-2
d_gene: TRBD1
j_gene: TRBJ2-1
abundance: .

CDR3nt: TGTGCCAGCAGTTTCGGGCGCGGTCAGCCCCAGCATTTT
CDR3aa: CASSFGRGQPQHF
v_gene: TRBV12-3/TRBV12-4
d_gene: .
j_gene: TRBJ1-5
abundance: .

CDR3nt: TGTGCCAGCAGCCAAGAAAGCACCTATGGCTACACCTTC
CDR3aa: CASSQESTYGYTF
v_gene: TRBV3-1/TRBV3-2
d_gene: .
j_gene: TRBJ1-2
abundance: .

CDR3nt: TGTGCCAGCAGCCCCCCTTACGCGGGGACTGAAGCTTTCTTT
CDR3aa: CASSPPYAGTEAFF
v_gene: TRBV11-2
d_gene: .
j_gene: TRBJ1-1
abundance: .

CDR3nt: TGTGCCAGTAGCAAGGACAGGTTTAATGAAAAACTGTTTTTT
CDR3aa: CASSKDRFNEKLFF
v_gene: TRBV19
d_gene: TRBD1
j_gene: TRBJ1-4
abundance: .

CDR3nt: TGTGCCAGCAGCCAAGACACTTACTCTGGAAACACCATATATTTT
CDR3aa: CASSQDTYSGNTIYF
v_gene: TRBV3-1/TRBV3-2
d_gene: .
j_gene: TRBJ1-3
abundance: once

CDR3nt: TGTGCCAGCTCACCATCCGGGACAGGGGTTACGTCCTACGAGCAGTACTTC
CDR3aa: CASSPSGTGVTSYEQYF
v_gene: TRBV18
d_gene: TRBD1
j_gene: TRBJ2-7
abundance: .

CDR3nt: TGTGCCAGTAGTATAGGAGTCGTCACCGGGGAGACCCAGTACTTC
CDR3aa: CASSIGVVTGETQYF
v_gene: TRBV19
d_gene: .
j_gene: TRBJ2-5
abundance: .

CDR3nt: TGCAGCGTTGTTGGAACCTGGGGGGCCAAAAACATTCAGTACTTC
CDR3aa: CSVVGTWGAKNIQYF
v_gene: TRBV29-1
d_gene: .
j_gene: TRBJ2-4
abundance: .

CDR3nt: TGTGCCAGCTCACTACGGGGAGATCTGAACACTGAAGCTTTCTTT
CDR3aa: CASSLRGDLNTEAFF
v_gene: TRBV18
d_gene: .
j_gene: TRBJ1-1
abundance: .

CDR3nt: TGTGCCAGCAGCAACTCAGGGGGGCCAATGAACACTGAAGCTTTCTTT
CDR3aa: CASSNSGGPMNTEAFF
v_gene: TRBV5-4
d_gene: TRBD1
j_gene: TRBJ1-1
abundance: .

CDR3nt: TGCGCCAGCAGCCAAGATGGGGTCAACTCTGGAAACACCATATATTTT
CDR3aa: CASSQDGVNSGNTIYF
v_gene: TRBV4-3
d_gene: .
j_gene: TRBJ1-3
abundance: .

CDR3nt: TGTGCCAGCAGCCAAGATACAGGGGCAGAGACCCAGTACTTC
CDR3aa: CASSQDTGAETQYF
v_gene: TRBV3-1/TRBV3-2
d_gene: TRBD1
j_gene: TRBJ2-5
abundance: .

CDR3nt: TGTGCCAGCAGCAAAGAAGGGACAGCCTATGGCTACACCTTC
CDR3aa: CASSKEGTAYGYTF
v_gene: TRBV21-1
d_gene: .
j_gene: TRBJ1-2
abundance: .

CDR3nt: TGTGCCAGCAGCGGTCTCGGGTCCTACGAGCAGTACTTC
CDR3aa: CASSGLGSYEQYF
v_gene: TRBV3-1/TRBV3-2
d_gene: .
j_gene: TRBJ2-7
abundance: .

CDR3nt: TGCGCCAGCAGCCCCCTGGACAGCGCCTACGAGCAGTACTTC
CDR3aa: CASSPLDSAYEQYF
v_gene: TRBV5-1
d_gene: .
j_gene: TRBJ2-7
abundance: once

CDR3nt: TGTGCCACCGACCTACCTGGGGCCAACGTCCTGACTTTC
CDR3aa: CATDLPGANVLTF
v_gene: TRBV6-5
d_gene: .
j_gene: TRBJ2-6
abundance: .

CDR3nt: TGTGCCAGTAGTAGACGACAGGGGAGAACTGAAGCTTTCTTT
CDR3aa: CASSRRQGRTEAFF
v_gene: TRBV19
d_gene: TRBD1
j_gene: TRBJ1-1
abundance: once

CDR3nt: TGTGCCAGCAGCACAGACAGTTCCTATAATTCACCCCTCCACTTT
CDR3aa: CASSTDSSYNSPLHF
v_gene: TRBV5-5
d_gene: .
j_gene: TRBJ1-6
abundance: .

CDR3nt: TGTGCCACCAGCAGAGTCGAGACTCCAAGAGAGTTGCTGTTTTTT
CDR3aa: CATSRVETPRELLFF
v_gene: TRBV15
d_gene: .
j_gene: TRBJ1-4
abundance: .

CDR3nt: TGTGCCAGCTCACTTGATAGCGGGGGGGACAATGAGCAGTTCTTC
CDR3aa: CASSLDSGGDNEQFF
v_gene: TRBV18
d_gene: TRBD2
j_gene: TRBJ2-1
abundance: .

CDR3nt: TGTGCCAGCAGTTTATACATTCCAGGGCGATCACCCCTCCACTTT
CDR3aa: CASSLYIPGRSPLHF
v_gene: TRBV2
d_gene: .
j_gene: TRBJ1-6
abundance: few

CDR3nt: TGTGCCAGCAGCTCCTTCACAGATACGCAGTATTTT
CDR3aa: CASSSFTDTQYF
v_gene: TRBV7-9
d_gene: .
j_gene: TRBJ2-3
abundance: .

CDR3nt: TGTGCCAGCAGCCCCGGGTGGGACAGCCAGTACTTC
CDR3aa: CASSPGWDSQYF
v_gene: TRBV7-2
d_gene: TRBD1
j_gene: TRBJ2-5
abundance: .

CDR3nt: TGTGCCAGCAGCTCGGGGACAGGCTCCTACGAGCAGTACTTC
CDR3aa: CASSSGTGSYEQYF
v_gene: TRBV5-4
d_gene: TRBD1
j_gene: TRBJ2-7
abundance: .

CDR3nt: TGTGCCAGCAGTCCAGCCGGGACAGGGGGCATCACCGGGGAGCTGTTTTTT
CDR3aa: CASSPAGTGGITGELFF
v_gene: TRBV28
d_gene: TRBD1
j_gene: TRBJ2-2
abundance: .

CDR3nt: TGTGCCAGCAGTGAACCCCTTGGGGGGTATGAAAAACTGTTTTTT
CDR3aa: CASSEPLGGYEKLFF
v_gene: TRBV6-1
d_gene: .
j_gene: TRBJ1-4
abundance: .

CDR3nt: TGTGCCAGCAGCGCACCGGGACAGCCTATCTACAATGAGCAGTTCTTC
CDR3aa: CASSAPGQPIYNEQFF
v_gene: TRBV14
d_gene: TRBD1
j_gene: TRBJ2-1
abundance: .

CDR3nt: TGTGCCAGCAGCAAAGATCAACTAGCGGGCTACGAGCAGTACTTC
CDR3aa: CASSKDQLAGYEQYF
v_gene: TRBV21-1
d_gene: .
j_gene: TRBJ2-7
abundance: .

CDR3nt: TGTGCCAGCAGCAAAATCGGTAGGCAGGGGGTTCAGGTTGGCACAGATACGCAGTATTTT
CDR3aa: CASSKIGRQGVQVGTDTQYF
v_gene: TRBV21-1
d_gene: .
j_gene: TRBJ2-3
abundance: .

CDR3nt: TGCAGCGTCACGGGACAGCTGAACACTGAAGCTTTCTTT
CDR3aa: CSVTGQLNTEAFF
v_gene: TRBV29-1
d_gene: TRBD1
j_gene: TRBJ1-1
abundance: .

CDR3nt: TGTGCCAGCAGACTGACCGGGACGGTTATTGAAAAACTGTTTTTT
CDR3aa: CASRLTGTVIEKLFF
v_gene: TRBV6-5
d_gene: .
j_gene: TRBJ1-4
abundance: .

CDR3nt: TGTGCCGGGAGTAGCGGGGGCACGAACACCGGGGAGCTGTTTTTT
CDR3aa: CAGSSGGTNTGELFF
v_gene: TRBV19
d_gene: TRBD2
j_gene: TRBJ2-2
abundance: .